This T cell receptor (beta chain) was sequenced during a study of regulatory dendritic cells for organ transplantation. Whole-study findings and limits: Memory CD8+ clonal expansion seemed more limited with regulatory than mature dendritic cells. Memory T cells were less diverse than naive, with memory CD8+ most oligoclonal.

For this clone: Antigen: not known.

Sorted subsets were CFSE-labeled and cultured less than 6 days with allogeneic dendritic cells. CD4+ or CD8+ T cells were sorted as naive CD45RA+ or memory CD45RO+. Libraries were prepared by immunoSEQ multiplex PCR; TCRdb keeps only in-frame clonotypes and omits some of them. The sample shows 20,000 or so clones, 85% to 90% of them seen only once. Germline-derived CDR1 and CDR2 are SGHTA and FQGNSA. This CDR3 region has 16 residues. Between the trimmed V and J ends, which lost 3 bases and 8 bases, there was a span of 22 bases. Sequenced: naive CD4+ T cells from blood cultured with dendritic cells. Specified subset: CD45RA+ naive T cells. This receptor was taken from a human donor in good health. The V gene is TRBV7-2, the J gene TRBJ1-2; possible D gene TRBD1, 5 bases. The CDR3 loop reads CASSFALWDGSGGYTF. The CDR3 nucleotides are TGTGCCAGCAGCTTCGCGCTCTGGGACGGCAGCGGAGGCTACACCTTC.